This T cell receptor (beta chain) appears in the sequencing data of a study of blood T cell repertoires in COVID-19. Study information: Acute and convalescent COVID-19 samples came from the United States, Italy and Spain.

Some clones are missing from TCRdb's copy, which holds only in-frame ones; the method was immunoSEQ multiplex PCR. In the table there are some 120,000 clones, around 76% of which are singletons. Germline-derived CDR1 and CDR2 are SGHTA and FQGNSA. This CDR3 spans 13 amino acids. V shed 1 base and J shed 2 bases, with 6 bases lying between them. Sequencing was performed on peripheral blood. The V gene is TRBV7-2, the J gene TRBJ2-7; tentatively, D is TRBD1 (5 bases). This receptor was taken from a human donor in a cohort sampled during active COVID-19. This CDR3 is CASSLGGPYEQYF. The CDR3 bases are TGTGCCAGCAGCTTAGGGGGCCCCTACGAGCAGTACTTC.